This entry lists 15 T cell receptor beta chains sequenced from one sample in a study of Ad26.COV2.S vaccination and SARS-CoV-2 variants. Using immunoSEQ multiplex PCR, the repertoire was profiled, and TCRdb retains in-frame clones only, with some absent. The sample records about 350,000 clones, roughly 94% being singletons. The sequencing used peripheral blood, collected after recovery from COVID-19. All receptors derive from a human donor who had recovered from COVID-19.

The table lists this clone with a count of one. The V call is TRBV10-3, the J call TRBJ2-7; D may be TRBD2 (5 bases). The V gene's germline CDR1 is ENHRY and CDR2 SYGVKD. Trimming took 7 bases from V and 2 from J, leaving 9 bases between them. The CDR3 runs 12 residues. DNA of the CDR3: TGTGCCATCATCCGGGATACCTACGAGCAGTACTTC. It is translated as CAIIRDTYEQYF.

The chain uses TRBV7-8 and TRBJ2-1; 14 bases line up with TRBD2. Looked up from germline, CDR1 is SGHVS and CDR2 is FQNEAQ. V lost 5 bases, J lost 7 bases, and 16 bases stayed unmatched. This CDR3 is 19 amino acids long. In DNA form, the CDR3 reads TGTGCCAGCAGCATAAGGCCCTCGACTAGCGGGGGGGGGAGGAATGAGCAGTTCTTC. Translated, it gives CASSIRPSTSGGGRNEQFF. The whole variable domain, filled in from reference TRBV7-8 and TRBJ2-1, reads GAGVSQSPRYKVAKRGQDVALRCDPISGHVSLFWYQQALGQGPEFLTYFQNEAQLDKSGLPSDRFFAERPEGSVSTLKIQRTQQEDSAVYLCASSIRPSTSGGGRNEQFFGPGTRLTVL.

The rearrangement uses TRBV9 and TRBJ1-1, with D possibly matching TRBD1 (5 bases). CDR1 is SGDLS and CDR2 is YYNGEE in the germline V gene. Trimming removed 4 bases from V and 4 bases from J, with 11 bases in between. This CDR3 has 13 amino acids. The CDR3 nucleotides read TGTGCCAGCAGCCCGGGGGGGAGCACTGAAGCTTTCTTT. As protein: CASSPGGSTEAFF.

The count of this clone is one. The V call is TRBV27, the J call TRBJ2-2; the D gene is possibly TRBD2 (5 bases). Germline V gene data show CDR1 as MNHEY and CDR2 as SMNVEV (reference sequence). The CDR3 loop spans 15 amino acids. V lost 6 bases and J lost 5, with 16 bases in between. The DNA of the CDR3 is TGTGCCAGCAGCCGTAGGTCGGGGATGACCGGGGAGCTGTTTTTT. This gives the protein CASSRRSGMTGELFF.

The rearrangement uses TRBV7-2 and TRBJ1-1; D is ambiguous. Trimming cost V 5 bases and J 0 bases, with 10 bases left between them. CDR1 is SGHTA and CDR2 is FQGNSA in the germline V gene. CDR3 length: 14 amino acids. The CDR3 coding sequence is TGTGCCAGCAGCGCCGACCGGGTGAACACTGAAGCTTTCTTT. This gives the protein CASSADRVNTEAFF. The variable domain in full, completed from reference TRBV7-2 and TRBJ1-1, reads GAGVSQSPSNKVTEKGKDVELRCDPISGHTALYWYRQSLGQGLEFLIYFQGNSAPDKSGLPSDRFSAERTGGSVSTLTIQRTQQEDSAVYLCASSADRVNTEAFFGQGTRLTVV.

The chain has TRBV5-1 and TRBJ2-7, with D perhaps TRBD2 (5 bases). Trimming removed 0 bases from V and 4 bases from J, with 11 bases in between. The CDR3 contains 14 residues. Germline CDR1 reads SGHRS; CDR2 reads YFSETQ. CDR3: CASSLARGTYEQYF. DNA of the CDR3: TGCGCCAGCAGCTTGGCACGGGGTACGTACGAGCAGTACTTC.

The chain combines TRBV3-1 (or the pseudogene TRBV3-2) with TRBJ1-3; D might be TRBD1 (6 bases). The V gene lost 4 bases and the J gene lost 4 bases, with 17 bases spanning the gap. Germline assignment: CDR1 LGHDT and CDR2 YNNKEL (reference sequence). The CDR3 runs to 16 residues. CDR3 amino acids: CASSPPITGMGNTIYF. In nucleotides, the CDR3 is TGTGCCAGCAGCCCTCCAATTACAGGGATGGGAAACACCATATATTTT.

The J gene is TRBJ1-2, the V gene TRBV12-3 or TRBV12-4; 7 nucleotides align to TRBD1. V gave up 3 bases and J gave up 8 bases; unmatched junction bases: 6. There are 13 residues in the CDR3. In DNA, the CDR3 is TGTGCCAGCAGTTTGACAGGGTTGATCGGCTACACCTTC. Translating it yields CASSLTGLIGYTF.

The chain carries TRBV3-1 (or the pseudogene TRBV3-2) and TRBJ2-6; D is unresolved. The germline CDR1 and CDR2 sequences are LGHDT and YNNKEL (reference sequence). V dropped 1 base and J dropped 2 bases, with 0 bases sitting between them. The CDR3 has 13 residues. The CDR3 is CASSQAGANVLTF. The DNA of the CDR3 is TGTGCCAGCAGCCAAGCTGGGGCCAACGTCCTGACTTTC.

V usage is TRBV7-8 and J usage is TRBJ1-1, with D possibly being TRBD1 (6 bases). Germline CDR1 is SGHVS and CDR2 is FQNEAQ. CDR3 length: 15 residues. V lost 5 bases and J lost 8, with 21 bases in between. The CDR3 coding sequence is TGTGCCAGCAGCCCGGAGAGAGGGGGGCATCGGGAAGCTTTCTTT. Protein: CASSPERGGHREAFF. The complete variable domain, with remaining parts taken from reference TRBV7-8 and TRBJ1-1, reads GAGVSQSPRYKVAKRGQDVALRCDPISGHVSLFWYQQALGQGPEFLTYFQNEAQLDKSGLPSDRFFAERPEGSVSTLKIQRTQQEDSAVYLCASSPERGGHREAFFGQGTRLTVV.

The chain couples TRBV5-1 to TRBJ2-2; D could derive from TRBD1 or TRBD2 (5 bases each). The germline V gene encodes CDR1 SGHRS and CDR2 YFSETQ. V was trimmed by 4 bases and J by 4 bases, leaving 17 bases between them. The CDR3 spans 16 residues. The CDR3 reads CASSLAWDDPTGELFF. In nucleotides, the CDR3 is TGCGCCAGCAGCCTTGCCTGGGACGACCCCACCGGGGAGCTGTTTTTT.

This chain connects TRBV11-2 to TRBJ1-4; D is unresolved. There are 15 residues in the CDR3. The germline V gene has CDR1 SGHAT and CDR2 FQNNGV. Trimming shortened V by 5 bases and J by 5 bases, and 15 bases separated the two germline ends. CDR3 nucleotides: TGTGCCAGCAGCCCACCCGCCCGGAGAAATGAAAAACTGTTTTTT. This gives the protein CASSPPARRNEKLFF.

J is TRBJ2-3 and V is TRBV27, with TRBD2 matching 12 bases. V gave up 5 bases and J gave up 1 base; unmatched junction bases: 4. The CDR3 spans 16 residues. Germline CDR1 is MNHEY and CDR2 is SMNVEV (reference sequence). The CDR3 loop reads CASSPRLAGGTDTQYF. The DNA for the CDR3 is TGTGCCAGCAGTCCTAGACTAGCGGGGGGCACAGATACGCAGTATTTT.

The V and J genes are TRBV7-9 and TRBJ2-5; D uncertain. This CDR3 region has 13 residues. V was pared by 1 base and J by 1 base, with 4 bases between. Germline CDR1 reads SEHNR; CDR2 reads FQNEAQ (reference sequence). This CDR3 reads CASSLVGQETQYF. The CDR3 bases are TGTGCCAGCAGCTTAGTCGGCCAAGAGACCCAGTACTTC. The entire variable domain, with the rest obtained from reference TRBV7-9 and TRBJ2-5, is as follows: DTGVSQNPRHKITKRGQNVTFRCDPISEHNRLYWYRQTLGQGPEFLTYFQNEAQLEKSRLLSDRFSAERPKGSFSTLEIQRTEQGDSAMYLCASSLVGQETQYFGPGTRLLVL.

V is TRBV6-5 and J is TRBJ2-7; the match to TRBD1 covers 7 bases. The CDR3 length is 14 residues. V was clipped by 6 bases and J by 0 bases; unmatched bases: 5. CDR1 MNHEY and CDR2 SVGAGI come from the germline V gene. In DNA form, the CDR3 reads TGTGCCAGCAGCGACAGGGCGAACTCCTACGAGCAGTACTTC. Translation gives CASSDRANSYEQYF.